This is a list of T cell receptor beta chains from one sample in a study of cytomegalovirus exposure and HLA in healthy donors. The repertoire was sequenced with immunoSEQ multiplex PCR; TCRdb's copy has only in-frame clones and lacks some. Of about 150,000 clones in the sample, 60% to 80% were seen once. Sequenced material: PBMCs. Every receptor here comes from a woman in her forties in good health and CMV-seronegative. The CDR3 runs from the conserved cysteine through the conserved F or W. D genes are given only for firm matches. A row's size may be missing; if present it is once, few, many or a size class.

CDR3nt: TGTGCCAGCAGTCACGACAGGGTCCCCTACAATGAGCAGTTCTTC; CDR3aa: CASSHDRVPYNEQFF; abundance: .; j_gene: TRBJ2-1; len: 15; d_gene: TRBD1; v_gene: TRBV6-5
CDR3nt: TGTGCCAGCAGAGTCCTAGCGGGAATCGGTGAGCAGTTCTTC; CDR3aa: CASRVLAGIGEQFF; abundance: .; j_gene: TRBJ2-1; len: 14; d_gene: TRBD2; v_gene: TRBV2
CDR3nt: TGTGCCAGCAGCGTAGACGCCTTAATACTCGCAGATACGCAGTATTTT; CDR3aa: CASSVDALILADTQYF; abundance: .; j_gene: TRBJ2-3; len: 16; d_gene: .; v_gene: TRBV9
CDR3nt: TGTGCCAGCCGAAGGGGGCGCTTGGCTCCTGAAGCTTTCTTT; CDR3aa: CASRRGRLAPEAFF; abundance: .; j_gene: TRBJ1-1; len: 14; d_gene: TRBD1; v_gene: TRBV27
CDR3nt: TGTGCCAGCGGGGACTGGGGTAGGCCGTATAATTCACCCCTCCACTTT; CDR3aa: CASGDWGRPYNSPLHF; abundance: .; j_gene: TRBJ1-6; len: 16; d_gene: .; v_gene: TRBV6-8
CDR3nt: TGTGCCACCAGCAGAGGGACAGTAAGCGGTCAGCCCCAGCATTTT; CDR3aa: CATSRGTVSGQPQHF; abundance: .; j_gene: TRBJ1-5; len: 15; d_gene: .; v_gene: TRBV15
CDR3nt: TGTGCCAGCAGTCCCGGGAGGAGTCCATTCAATGAGCAGTTCTTC; CDR3aa: CASSPGRSPFNEQFF; abundance: .; j_gene: TRBJ2-1; len: 15; d_gene: TRBD2; v_gene: TRBV28
CDR3nt: TGTGCCAGCAGTTCAGGACAGTTCACAGATACGCAGTATTTT; CDR3aa: CASSSGQFTDTQYF; abundance: .; j_gene: TRBJ2-3; len: 14; d_gene: .; v_gene: TRBV28
CDR3nt: TGTGCCTGGAGAGCCCCAGGGAGGTGGTCACCCCTCCACTTT; CDR3aa: CAWRAPGRWSPLHF; abundance: .; j_gene: TRBJ1-6; len: 14; d_gene: .; v_gene: TRBV30
CDR3nt: TGTGCCAGTAGTCGGCCAGGGGGATATCAGCCCCAGCATTTT; CDR3aa: CASSRPGGYQPQHF; abundance: .; j_gene: TRBJ1-5; len: 14; d_gene: TRBD1; v_gene: TRBV28
CDR3nt: TGCGCCAGCAGCTTCACTAGCGGGGGGGCAAGGCAGTATTTT; CDR3aa: CASSFTSGGARQYF; abundance: few; j_gene: TRBJ2-3; len: 14; d_gene: TRBD2; v_gene: TRBV5-1
CDR3nt: TGTGCCAGCAGTACTAGCAGTTCCTACGAGCAGTACTTC; CDR3aa: CASSTSSSYEQYF; abundance: .; j_gene: TRBJ2-7; len: 13; d_gene: .; v_gene: TRBV2
CDR3nt: TGTGCCAGCAGCCTATTAAGCCCGGTTGGTGAGCAGTACTTC; CDR3aa: CASSLLSPVGEQYF; abundance: few; j_gene: TRBJ2-7; len: 14; d_gene: .; v_gene: TRBV7-2
CDR3nt: TGTGCCAGCAGTTACCCGGACAGGGGCGGCACCTACGAGCAGTACTTC; CDR3aa: CASSYPDRGGTYEQYF; abundance: .; j_gene: TRBJ2-7; len: 16; d_gene: TRBD1; v_gene: TRBV28
CDR3nt: TGCGCCAGCAGTGACCACACAGGGGGGGGAAACATTCAGTACTTC; CDR3aa: CASSDHTGGGNIQYF; abundance: .; j_gene: TRBJ2-4; len: 15; d_gene: .; v_gene: TRBV10-1
CDR3nt: TGTGCCAGCAGCTTACCACTTGCTGCCCTCCGGGAGACCCAGTACTTC; CDR3aa: CASSLPLAALRETQYF; abundance: .; j_gene: TRBJ2-5; len: 16; d_gene: .; v_gene: TRBV7-9
CDR3nt: TGCGCCAGCAGCGTCGGGACAGGGGCCTACGAGCAGTACTTC; CDR3aa: CASSVGTGAYEQYF; abundance: .; j_gene: TRBJ2-7; len: 14; d_gene: TRBD1; v_gene: TRBV10-2
CDR3nt: TGCGCCAGCAGCTTACAGGGGAGTCAAGAGACCCAGTACTTC; CDR3aa: CASSLQGSQETQYF; abundance: .; j_gene: TRBJ2-5; len: 14; d_gene: TRBD1; v_gene: TRBV5-1
CDR3nt: TGTGCCAGTAGTAAGGAGCGGTACAGCTCCTACAATGAGCAGTTCTTC; CDR3aa: CASSKERYSSYNEQFF; abundance: .; j_gene: TRBJ2-1; len: 16; d_gene: .; v_gene: TRBV19
CDR3nt: TGTGCCAGCAGTCAGAAGGGACTAGCGGGATACGAGCAGTACTTC; CDR3aa: CASSQKGLAGYEQYF; abundance: .; j_gene: TRBJ2-7; len: 15; d_gene: TRBD2; v_gene: TRBV28
CDR3nt: TGTGCCAGCAGTCCGACGGACAGTGGAGTTGTTCCCGGGGAGCTGTTTTTT; CDR3aa: CASSPTDSGVVPGELFF; abundance: .; j_gene: TRBJ2-2; len: 17; d_gene: .; v_gene: TRBV28
CDR3nt: TGTGCCAGTAGTATTCGGGAGCAAGAGACCCAGTACTTC; CDR3aa: CASSIREQETQYF; abundance: once; j_gene: TRBJ2-5; len: 13; d_gene: .; v_gene: TRBV19
CDR3nt: TGTGCCAGCAGCGTTTCTGGTACCCCAAGCGAAAAACTGTTTTTT; CDR3aa: CASSVSGTPSEKLFF; abundance: .; j_gene: TRBJ1-4; len: 15; d_gene: .; v_gene: TRBV9
CDR3nt: TGCGCCAGCAGCTTGGGAGGAGGAGAGACCCAGTACTTC; CDR3aa: CASSLGGGETQYF; abundance: .; j_gene: TRBJ2-5; len: 13; d_gene: .; v_gene: TRBV5-1
CDR3nt: TGTGCCAGCAGCCCCAATGTCCTAGTTCAGAATGAGCAGTTCTTC; CDR3aa: CASSPNVLVQNEQFF; abundance: .; j_gene: TRBJ2-1; len: 15; d_gene: .; v_gene: TRBV7-2
CDR3nt: TGTGCCAGCAGCTTGGAGGGGGTTACGGGCAATCAGCCCCAGCATTTT; CDR3aa: CASSLEGVTGNQPQHF; abundance: .; j_gene: TRBJ1-5; len: 16; d_gene: .; v_gene: TRBV5-5
CDR3nt: TGTGCCAGCAGCCAAGTGGGCGGGAGTTTCTACAATGAGCAGTTCTTC; CDR3aa: CASSQVGGSFYNEQFF; abundance: .; j_gene: TRBJ2-1; len: 16; d_gene: TRBD2; v_gene: TRBV14
CDR3nt: TGTGCCAGCAGCTGGGACAGGGGTTTTGGAGCCTCGAACACTGAAGCTTTCTTT; CDR3aa: CASSWDRGFGASNTEAFF; abundance: few; j_gene: TRBJ1-1; len: 18; d_gene: TRBD1; v_gene: TRBV11-3
CDR3nt: TGTGCCAGCGTCGGGACAGTGAACACCGGGGAGCTGTTTTTT; CDR3aa: CASVGTVNTGELFF; abundance: .; j_gene: TRBJ2-2; len: 14; d_gene: TRBD1; v_gene: TRBV7-2
CDR3nt: TGTGCCAGCAGTTTAGGGCGGGGACCCTACGAGCAGTACTTC; CDR3aa: CASSLGRGPYEQYF; abundance: .; j_gene: TRBJ2-7; len: 14; d_gene: .; v_gene: TRBV6-6
CDR3nt: TGCAGCGTCTCGGGAGAAGGCGTCTGGAACACTGAAGCTTTCTTT; CDR3aa: CSVSGEGVWNTEAFF; abundance: few; j_gene: TRBJ1-1; len: 15; d_gene: .; v_gene: TRBV29-1
CDR3nt: TGTGCCAGCAGCGGTGGGAGAACTGAAGCTTTCTTT; CDR3aa: CASSGGRTEAFF; abundance: .; j_gene: TRBJ1-1; len: 12; d_gene: .; v_gene: TRBV11-3
CDR3nt: TGTGCCAGCAGCTTGTCTCGAAACACCATATATTTT; CDR3aa: CASSLSRNTIYF; abundance: .; j_gene: TRBJ1-3; len: 12; d_gene: .; v_gene: TRBV11-3
CDR3nt: TGTGCCAGCAGCTTAGTCAGGAATGAGCAGTTCTTC; CDR3aa: CASSLVRNEQFF; abundance: .; j_gene: TRBJ2-1; len: 12; d_gene: .; v_gene: TRBV7-2
CDR3nt: TGTGCCAGCAGCTGGGGCCCGGAGACAGGGGGTGAAAAACTGTTTTTT; CDR3aa: CASSWGPETGGEKLFF; abundance: .; j_gene: TRBJ1-4; len: 16; d_gene: TRBD1; v_gene: TRBV7-2
CDR3nt: TGTGCCAGCAGTTACTCGAATTTGAGACGCGGGACGATCTTC; CDR3aa: CASSYSNLRRGTIF; abundance: .; j_gene: TRBJ2-1; len: 14; d_gene: .; v_gene: TRBV6-5
CDR3nt: TGTGCCAGCAGGTTGGCCCGGGATCAGTTCTTC; CDR3aa: CASRLARDQFF; abundance: .; j_gene: TRBJ2-1; len: 11; d_gene: .; v_gene: TRBV2
CDR3nt: TGTGCCAGCAGTTCCCCGACTAGCGGGGGTCACAATGAGCAGTTCTTC; CDR3aa: CASSSPTSGGHNEQFF; abundance: .; j_gene: TRBJ2-1; len: 16; d_gene: TRBD2; v_gene: TRBV28